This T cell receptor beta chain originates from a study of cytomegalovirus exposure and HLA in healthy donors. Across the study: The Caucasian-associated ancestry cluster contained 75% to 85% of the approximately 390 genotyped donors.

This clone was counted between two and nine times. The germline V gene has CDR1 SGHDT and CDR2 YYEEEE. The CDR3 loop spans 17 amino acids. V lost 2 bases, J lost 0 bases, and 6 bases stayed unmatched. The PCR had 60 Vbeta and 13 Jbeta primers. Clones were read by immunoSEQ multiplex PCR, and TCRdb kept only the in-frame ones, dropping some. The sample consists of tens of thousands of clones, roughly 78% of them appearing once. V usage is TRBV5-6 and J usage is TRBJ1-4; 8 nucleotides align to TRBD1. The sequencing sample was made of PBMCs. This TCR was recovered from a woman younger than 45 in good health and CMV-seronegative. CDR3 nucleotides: TGTGCCAGCAGCTTCGGACAGGGACAAACAACTAATGAAAAACTGTTTTTT. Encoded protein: CASSFGQGQTTNEKLFF.